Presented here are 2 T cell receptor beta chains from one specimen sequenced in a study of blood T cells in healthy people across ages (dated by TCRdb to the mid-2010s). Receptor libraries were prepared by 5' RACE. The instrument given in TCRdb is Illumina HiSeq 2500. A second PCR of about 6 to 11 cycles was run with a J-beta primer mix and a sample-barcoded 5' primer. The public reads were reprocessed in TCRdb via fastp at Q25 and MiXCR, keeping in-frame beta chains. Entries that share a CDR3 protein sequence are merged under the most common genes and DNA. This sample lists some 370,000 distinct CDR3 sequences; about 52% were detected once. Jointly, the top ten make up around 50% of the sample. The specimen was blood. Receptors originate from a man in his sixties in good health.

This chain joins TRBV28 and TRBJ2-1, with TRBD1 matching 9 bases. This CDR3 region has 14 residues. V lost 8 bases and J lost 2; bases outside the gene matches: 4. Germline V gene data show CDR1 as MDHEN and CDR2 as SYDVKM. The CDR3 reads CASLGTGTYNEQFF. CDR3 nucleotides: TGTGCCAGCCTCGGGACAGGGACCTACAATGAGCAGTTCTTC. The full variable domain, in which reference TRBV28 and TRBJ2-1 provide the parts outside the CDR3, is DVKVTQSSRYLVKRTGEKVFLECVQDMDHENMFWYRQDPGLGLRLIYFSYDVKMKEKGDIPEGYSVSREKKERFSLILESASTNQTSMYLCASLGTGTYNEQFFGPGTRLTVL.

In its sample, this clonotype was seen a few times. CDR3 sequence reads: CASSSTSVHETQYF. CDR3 DNA: TGTGCCAGCAGTTCCACTAGCGTCCACGAGACCCAGTACTTC. The gene calls are TRBV28 and TRBJ2-5; 7 nucleotides line up with TRBD2. The germline gives CDR1 MDHEN, CDR2 SYDVKM. This CDR3 region has 14 residues. V lost 4 bases, J lost 5 bases, and 7 bases stayed unmatched.